This entry lists 24 T cell receptor beta chains sequenced from one sample in a study of identical twins. TCRdb re-analysed the 5' RACE reads in MiXCR, keeping a single row per CDR3 protein. The table shows 1.5 million to 2 million distinct CDR3 sequences, with about 32% occurring only once. The sample was cord blood. Receptors originate from a newborn girl in good health.

The chain has TRBV28 and TRBJ2-7, with 9 bases fitting TRBD2. Per the germline V gene, CDR1 is MDHEN and CDR2 is SYDVKM. V trimming: 3 bases; J trimming: 6 bases; junction bases outside the gene matches: 9. This CDR3 has 15 amino acids. The CDR3 DNA follows: TGTGCCAGCAGTTTCCTAGCGGGGAATTTGGGCGAGCAGTACTTC. As protein: CASSFLAGNLGEQYF.

In this sample, this clonotype turned up a few times. The rearrangement uses TRBV25-1 and TRBJ2-7, with 8 bases aligning to TRBD2. Unmatched junction bases numbered 11, after V lost 5 bases and J lost 2 bases. Germline values: CDR1 MGHDK, CDR2 SYGVNS. This CDR3 is 16 amino acids long. In DNA, the CDR3 is TGTGCCAGCAGTCCGCCGACTAGCGACCAACCCTACGAGCAGTACTTC. It yields the protein CASSPPTSDQPYEQYF.

This clonotype was detected once. The chain links TRBV9 to TRBJ1-3; weak D call: TRBD1 (6 bases). This CDR3 spans 15 amino acids. Looked up from germline, CDR1 is SGDLS and CDR2 is YYNGEE. V was pared by 1 base and J by 1 base, with 9 bases between. The CDR3 nucleotides are TGTGCCAGCAGCGTAAAACAGGGTTCTGGAAACACCATATATTTT. It specifies CASSVKQGSGNTIYF. Based on the CDR3 plus reference TRBV9 and TRBJ1-3, the full variable domain is DSGVTQTPKHLITATGQRVTLRCSPRSGDLSVYWYQQSLDQGLQFLIQYYNGEERAKGNILERFSAQQFPDLHSELNLSSLELGDSALYFCASSVKQGSGNTIYFGEGSWLTVV.

The V and J genes are TRBV6-5 and TRBJ1-1; D may be TRBD1 (5 bases). The CDR3 spans 14 residues. V lost 3 bases and J 4 bases, leaving 12 bases between the germline ends. Germline values: CDR1 MNHEY, CDR2 SVGAGI. This CDR3 reads CASSYGGSGTEAFF. For the CDR3, the DNA is TGTGCCAGCAGTTATGGGGGTAGTGGCACTGAAGCTTTCTTT.

J is TRBJ2-3 and V is TRBV20-1, with TRBD2 matching over 13 bases. J was trimmed by 6 bases and V by 5 bases; bases with no gene match: 8. The CDR3 has 15 residues. The germline CDR1 and CDR2 sequences are DFQATT and SNEGSKA (reference sequence). In DNA, the CDR3 is TGCAGTGCTGGACTAGCGGGGGCCATTCGGGATACGCAGTATTTT. It codes for CSAGLAGAIRDTQYF.

The genes are TRBV29-1 and TRBJ2-1; 8 positions agree with TRBD1. This CDR3 is built from 12 residues. The V gene end was trimmed by 6 bases and the J gene end by 4 bases; junction bases not matched to a gene: 2. Per germline, CDR1 SQVTM and CDR2 ANQGSEA. The CDR3 here is CSVRDRYNEQFF. In nucleotides, the CDR3 is TGCAGCGTCCGGGACAGGTACAATGAGCAGTTCTTC.

This clonotype was detected only a few times. The rearrangement links TRBV7-2 to TRBJ1-4, with 12 bases that match TRBD1. With 1 base clipped from V and 10 bases from J, the junction kept 4 bases outside the gene matches. CDR1 is SGHTA, CDR2 FQGNSA, per germline. The CDR3 length is 15 residues. The chain's CDR3 is CASSLGGTGGGKLFF. In DNA, the CDR3 is TGTGCCAGCAGCTTAGGGGGGACAGGGGGCGGAAAACTGTTTTTT.

Of note for this clonotype: At one of its ends the junction is not consistent with the germline gene, which may arise from a read error. The V gene is TRBV11-2, the J gene TRBJ1-2, with D perhaps TRBD1 (6 bases). The CDR3 runs 15 residues. Looked up from germline, CDR1 is SGHAT and CDR2 is FQNNGV. The CDR3 coding sequence is TGTGCCAGCAGCTTAGAGTCAGGGGCCAACTATGGCTTCACCTTC. As protein: CASSLESGANYGFTF.

CDR3 residues: CSAEKDRGNYGYTF. DNA for the CDR3: TGCAGTGCGGAGAAGGATAGGGGTAACTATGGCTACACCTTC. The gene calls are TRBV20-1 and TRBJ1-2, with D perhaps matching TRBD1 (5 bases). Germline lookup yields CDR1 DFQATT and CDR2 SNEGSKA (reference sequence). Trimming left V 6 bases short and J 1 base short, with 15 bases between. This CDR3 spans 14 amino acids.

DNA of the CDR3: TGCAGTGCTATGGCGTACGAGCGGGGGGAGTCTACGCAGTATTTT. Translation: CSAMAYERGESTQYF. The rearrangement joins TRBV20-1 to TRBJ2-3; 9 positions agree with TRBD2. V lost 4 bases, J lost 8 bases, and 13 bases stayed unmatched. The CDR3 length is 15 residues. Germline V gives CDR1 DFQATT, CDR2 SNEGSKA (reference sequence).

This clonotype showed up just a few times. J is TRBJ2-7 and V is TRBV4-2; 7 positions match TRBD2. Trimming at V came to 2 bases and at J to 5 bases, leaving 15 bases not matched to a gene. This CDR3 is built from 17 residues. Germline V gene lookup returns CDR1 LGHNA and CDR2 YNFKEQ. CDR3 sequence: CASSQLPKAGLLNEQYF. CDR3 bases: TGTGCCAGCAGCCAACTCCCCAAAGCGGGACTCCTCAACGAGCAGTACTTC.

The table lists this clonotype with many counts. V is TRBV25-1 and J is TRBJ2-7; D gene unclear. Germline V gene lookup returns CDR1 MGHDK and CDR2 SYGVNS. The length of the CDR3 is 14 residues. V shed 2 bases and J shed 9 bases, with 17 bases lying between them. The CDR3 region has the DNA TGTGCCAGCAGTGAAGACATTCCGATAAGAGGGCAGTACTTC. Translating it yields CASSEDIPIRGQYF.

The genes are TRBV6-1 and TRBJ1-1, with 7 bases that match TRBD1. V trimming: 6 bases; J trimming: 1 base; junction bases outside the gene matches: 11. The CDR3 is 16 residues long. The V gene's germline CDR1 is MNHNS and CDR2 SASEGT. The CDR3 nucleotides are TGTGCCAGCAGGCCCAGACAGGGAGCGACGAACACTGAAGCTTTCTTT. It encodes CASRPRQGATNTEAFF.

This clonotype has only a few counts. This chain connects TRBV9 to TRBJ1-6; D is undetermined. The length of the CDR3 is 16 residues. The germline CDR1 and CDR2 sequences are SGDLS and YYNGEE. V was clipped by 0 bases and J by 2 bases, with 9 bases between them. The CDR3 DNA follows: TGTGCCAGCAGCGTAGGAGGGTTCCCCTATAATTCACCCCTCCACTTT. Translated, it gives CASSVGGFPYNSPLHF. The variable domain in full, with the rest retrieved from reference TRBV9 and TRBJ1-6, is DSGVTQTPKHLITATGQRVTLRCSPRSGDLSVYWYQQSLDQGLQFLIQYYNGEERAKGNILERFSAQQFPDLHSELNLSSLELGDSALYFCASSVGGFPYNSPLHFGNGTRLTVT.

The V call is TRBV5-5, the J call TRBJ2-3; 8 bases map to TRBD2. This CDR3 is 15 amino acids long. After removal of 1 base from V and 5 bases from J, the junction contained 6 bases not matched to a gene. The V gene's germline CDR1 is SGHKS and CDR2 YYEKEE (reference sequence). Written as DNA, the CDR3 is TGTGCCAGCAGCTTGTCGGCGGGGGGACTAGATACGCAGTATTTT. Amino acids: CASSLSAGGLDTQYF.

The rearrangement joins TRBV20-1 to TRBJ2-3, with 7 bases identical to TRBD2. In germline, CDR1 is DFQATT, CDR2 SNEGSKA (reference sequence). The length of the CDR3 is 15 residues. V shed 6 bases, J shed 4 bases, and the junction held 13 bases outside the gene matches. CDR3 DNA: TGCAGTGCCAAGACTAGCAGTTCAGGTGCAGATACGCAGTATTTT. Amino acids: CSAKTSSSGADTQYF.

This clonotype has just a few counts. The gene calls are TRBV6-5 and TRBJ2-3; no clear D. This CDR3 is 14 amino acids long. Germline V lookup: CDR1 MNHEY, CDR2 SVGAGI. Trimming removed 2 bases from V and 2 bases from J, with 8 bases in between. CDR3 protein: CASSYGGVTDTQYF. Here the CDR3 DNA reads TGTGCCAGCAGTTACGGCGGCGTCACAGATACGCAGTATTTT.

The V gene is TRBV20-1, the J gene TRBJ1-6, with TRBD1 matching over 11 bases. The germline V gene has CDR1 DFQATT and CDR2 SNEGSKA (reference sequence). The junction had 6 bases not matched to a gene; V was cut back by 2 bases and J by 9 bases. The CDR3 runs 15 residues. The CDR3 DNA reads as TGCAGTGCTAGACGGACCGGGACAGGGGGTTCACCCCTCCACTTT. This gives the protein CSARRTGTGGSPLHF.

The chain employs TRBV5-1 and TRBJ2-5, with 8 bases fitting TRBD1. CDR3 size: 16 residues. V lost 2 bases to trimming and J lost 1 base; unmatched junction nucleotides: 7. The germline gives CDR1 SGHRS, CDR2 YFSETQ. In DNA form, the CDR3 reads TGCGCCAGCAGCTTACTACAGGGGGGACCCCAAGAGACCCAGTACTTC. This sequence encodes CASSLLQGGPQETQYF.

The rearrangement joins TRBV7-2 to TRBJ2-2; the D is unclear. Germline lookup yields CDR1 SGHTA and CDR2 FQGNSA. The CDR3 contains 14 residues. V lost 5 bases and J 6 bases, leaving 13 bases between the germline ends. The CDR3 protein is CASSLGRDAGELFF. CDR3 coding DNA: TGTGCCAGCAGCCTCGGTCGAGACGCCGGGGAGCTGTTTTTT.

The chain carries TRBV29-1 and TRBJ2-1, with 13 bases lining up with TRBD2. CDR1 and CDR2 (germline): SQVTM, ANQGSEA. The CDR3 has 18 residues. Trimming at V came to 3 bases and at J to 0 bases, leaving 8 bases not matched to a gene. The CDR3 DNA reads TGCAGCGTTGATGGGACTAGCGGGATAGGGAGCTCCTACAATGAGCAGTTCTTC. It is translated as CSVDGTSGIGSSYNEQFF.

This chain uses TRBV28 with TRBJ2-7, with TRBD1 matching over 7 bases. The CDR3 runs to 14 residues. V was pared by 4 bases and J by 3 bases, with 6 bases of the junction left unmatched. Germline V gives CDR1 MDHEN, CDR2 SYDVKM. The CDR3 protein is CASSSPGTVYEQYF. The CDR3 DNA sequence: TGTGCCAGCAGTTCGCCGGGGACAGTCTACGAGCAGTACTTC.

This clonotype was seen a few times. J is TRBJ1-2 and V is TRBV4-2, with 7 bases identical to TRBD1. V was clipped by 1 base and J by 0 bases; unmatched bases: 2. Per germline, CDR1 LGHNA and CDR2 YNFKEQ. There are 15 residues in the CDR3. In DNA, the CDR3 is TGTGCCAGCAGCCAAGTACAGGGGACTAACTATGGCTACACCTTC. This encodes CASSQVQGTNYGYTF.

This clonotype was seen ten or more times. The chain couples TRBV12-3 or TRBV12-4 to TRBJ1-6, with D perhaps matching TRBD1 (5 bases). This CDR3 spans 11 amino acids. V lost 6 bases, J lost 8 bases, and 5 bases lay in between. In nucleotides, the CDR3 is TGTGCCAGCAGCAGGGATTCACCCCTCCACTTT. Translating gives CASSRDSPLHF.